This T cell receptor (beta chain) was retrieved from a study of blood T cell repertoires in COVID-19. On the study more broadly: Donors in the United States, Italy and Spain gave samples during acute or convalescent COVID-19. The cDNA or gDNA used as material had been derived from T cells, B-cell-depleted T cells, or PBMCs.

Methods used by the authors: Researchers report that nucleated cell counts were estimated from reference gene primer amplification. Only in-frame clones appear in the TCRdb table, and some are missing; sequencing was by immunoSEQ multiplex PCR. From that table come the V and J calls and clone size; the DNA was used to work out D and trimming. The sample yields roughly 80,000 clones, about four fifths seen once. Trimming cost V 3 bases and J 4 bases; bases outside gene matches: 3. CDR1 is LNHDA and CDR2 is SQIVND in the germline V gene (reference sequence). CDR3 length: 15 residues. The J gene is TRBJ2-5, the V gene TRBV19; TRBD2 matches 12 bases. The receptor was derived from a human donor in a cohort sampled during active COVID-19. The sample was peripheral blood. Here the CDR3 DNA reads TGTGCCAGTAGTATCGCGACTAGCGGGAGAGAGACCCAGTACTTC. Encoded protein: CASSIATSGRETQYF.